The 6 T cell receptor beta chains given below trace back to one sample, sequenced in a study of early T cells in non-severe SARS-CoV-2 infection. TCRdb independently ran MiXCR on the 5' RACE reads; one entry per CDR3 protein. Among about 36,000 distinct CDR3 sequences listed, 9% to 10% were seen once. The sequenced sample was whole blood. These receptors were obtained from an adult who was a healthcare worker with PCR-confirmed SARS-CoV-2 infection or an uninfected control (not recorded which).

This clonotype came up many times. The CDR3 coding sequence is TGTGCCAGCAGCTTCTTGACAGGTTCCGAGGGCGAGCAGTACTTC. This gives the protein CASSFLTGSEGEQYF. The V call is TRBV7-9, the J call TRBJ2-7; D perhaps matches TRBD1 (6 bases). The V gene lost 3 bases and the J gene lost 6 bases, with 18 bases spanning the gap. CDR3 length equals 15 residues. Germline values: CDR1 SEHNR, CDR2 FQNEAQ (reference sequence).

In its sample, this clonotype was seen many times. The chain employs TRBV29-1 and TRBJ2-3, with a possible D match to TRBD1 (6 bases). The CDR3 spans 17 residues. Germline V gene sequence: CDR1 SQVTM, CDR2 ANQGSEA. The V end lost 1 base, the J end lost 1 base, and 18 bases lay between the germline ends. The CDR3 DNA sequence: TGCAGCGTTGAAGGTTGGGACACAATGATCCGCACAGATACGCAGTATTTT. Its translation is CSVEGWDTMIRTDTQYF.

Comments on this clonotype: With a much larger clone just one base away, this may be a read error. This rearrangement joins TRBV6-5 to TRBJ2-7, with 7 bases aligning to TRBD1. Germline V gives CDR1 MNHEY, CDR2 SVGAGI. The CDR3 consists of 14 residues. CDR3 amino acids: CASTKDRSSYERYF. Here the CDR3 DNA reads TGTGCCAGCACCAAGGACAGGAGTAGTTACGAGCGGTACTTC.

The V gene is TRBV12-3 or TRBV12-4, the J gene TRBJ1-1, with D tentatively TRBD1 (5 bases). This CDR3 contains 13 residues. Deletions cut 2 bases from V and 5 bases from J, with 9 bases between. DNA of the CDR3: TGTGCCAGCAGTTTAACAGGAACAACTGAAGCTTTCTTT. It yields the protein CASSLTGTTEAFF.

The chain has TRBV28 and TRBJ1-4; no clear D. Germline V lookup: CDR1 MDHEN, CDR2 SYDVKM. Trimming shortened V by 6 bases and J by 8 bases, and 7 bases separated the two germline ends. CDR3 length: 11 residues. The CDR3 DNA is TGTGCCAGCAGAGTTCGGGAAAAACTGTTTTTT. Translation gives CASRVREKLFF.

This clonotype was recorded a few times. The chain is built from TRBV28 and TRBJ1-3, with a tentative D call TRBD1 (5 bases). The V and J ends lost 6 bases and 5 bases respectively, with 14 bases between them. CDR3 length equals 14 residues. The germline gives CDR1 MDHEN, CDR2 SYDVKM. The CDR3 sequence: CASSLDRRRNTIYF. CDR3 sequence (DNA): TGTGCCAGCAGCCTCGACAGAAGAAGAAACACCATATATTTT. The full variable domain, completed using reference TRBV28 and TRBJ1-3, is DVKVTQSSRYLVKRTGEKVFLECVQDMDHENMFWYRQDPGLGLRLIYFSYDVKMKEKGDIPEGYSVSREKKERFSLILESASTNQTSMYLCASSLDRRRNTIYFGEGSWLTVV.